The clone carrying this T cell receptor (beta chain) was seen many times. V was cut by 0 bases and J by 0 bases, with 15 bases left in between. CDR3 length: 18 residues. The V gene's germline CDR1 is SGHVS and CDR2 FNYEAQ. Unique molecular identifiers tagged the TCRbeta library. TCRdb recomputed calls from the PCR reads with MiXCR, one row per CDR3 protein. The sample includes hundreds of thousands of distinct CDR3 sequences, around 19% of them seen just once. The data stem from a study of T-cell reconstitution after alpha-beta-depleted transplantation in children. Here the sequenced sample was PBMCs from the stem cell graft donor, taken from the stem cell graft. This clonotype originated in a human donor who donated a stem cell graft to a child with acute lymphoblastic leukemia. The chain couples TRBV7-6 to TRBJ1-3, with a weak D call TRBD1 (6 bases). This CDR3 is CASSLALPGQSSGNTIYF. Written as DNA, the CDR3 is TGTGCCAGCAGCTTAGCGCTGCCAGGACAGAGCTCTGGAAACACCATATATTTT.